These 10 T cell receptor beta chains were all obtained from the same sample, sequenced in a study of T cell responses to AZD1222 COVID-19 vaccine. Method: immunoSEQ multiplex PCR; TCRdb's copy keeps in-frame clones and lacks some. Of about 68,000 clones listed, 65% to 80% were seen once; the top ten hold 12%. Sequenced here: peripheral blood, sampled on day 0 of AZD1222 vaccination. The receptors come from an adult in good health.

J is TRBJ2-3 and V is TRBV19; no firm D call. The CDR3 is made up of 13 amino acids. V dropped 1 base and J dropped 4 bases, with 6 bases sitting between them. Germline V gene data show CDR1 as LNHDA and CDR2 as SQIVND (reference sequence). The CDR3 DNA follows: TGTGCCAGTAGTATAGTTAAGGCAGATACGCAGTATTTT. Its translation is CASSIVKADTQYF.

The chain is built from TRBV28 and TRBJ2-2, with D uncertain. The CDR3 is made up of 15 amino acids. V shed 2 bases and J shed 2 bases, with 9 bases lying between them. CDR1 and CDR2 (germline): MDHEN, SYDVKM. CDR3 residues: CASSLLKTNTGELFF. The CDR3 DNA follows: TGTGCCAGCAGTTTACTCAAGACAAACACCGGGGAGCTGTTTTTT.

The chain uses TRBV4-1 and TRBJ2-3, with D perhaps given as TRBD1 or TRBD2 (6 bases each). V lost 0 bases and J 0 bases, leaving 13 bases between the germline ends. Germline V lookup: CDR1 MGHRA, CDR2 YSYEKL. The CDR3 totals 17 residues. The chain's CDR3 is CASSQDGGGASTDTQYF. CDR3 DNA sequence: TGCGCCAGCAGCCAAGACGGGGGCGGGGCTAGCACAGATACGCAGTATTTT.

The CDR3 reads CASSSQSGNTIYF. Written as DNA, the CDR3 is TGTGCCAGCAGCTCCCAATCTGGAAACACCATATATTTT. The chain employs TRBV7-9 and TRBJ1-3, with D unresolved. Trimming took 4 bases from V and 1 from J, leaving 5 bases between them. The CDR3 totals 13 residues. The germline gives CDR1 SEHNR, CDR2 FQNEAQ (reference sequence).

The genes are TRBV7-9 and TRBJ2-2, with D maybe TRBD1 (6 bases). Germline assignment: CDR1 SEHNR and CDR2 FQNEAQ (reference sequence). The CDR3 loop spans 15 amino acids. Between the trimmed V and J ends, which lost 7 bases and 3 bases, there was a span of 15 bases. CDR3 in DNA: TGTGCCAGCAACCACCCGCAGGGGCACACCGGGGAGCTGTTTTTT. This codes for CASNHPQGHTGELFF.

The DNA of the CDR3 is TGTGCCACCAGTGATCGCCCCGGCGGACCGCGATCTCCCGATGGGGCCAACGTCCTGACTTTC. Its protein is CATSDRPGGPRSPDGANVLTF. V usage is TRBV24-1 and J usage is TRBJ2-6, with no clear D. Germline lookup yields CDR1 KGHDR and CDR2 SFDVKD. The CDR3 extends over 21 amino acids. Trimming removed 3 bases from V and 3 bases from J, with 26 bases in between.

The chain combines TRBV2 with TRBJ1-1; the D is unclear. The germline CDR1 and CDR2 sequences are SNHLY and FYNNEI. Trimming pared 4 bases from V and 1 base from J, leaving 4 bases between. The CDR3 extends over 12 amino acids. CDR3 coding DNA: TGTGCCAGCAGTGGGTGGAACACTGAAGCTTTCTTT. It is translated as CASSGWNTEAFF.

The J gene is TRBJ1-3, the V gene TRBV6-6; 9 bases are a match to TRBD1. The junction had 4 bases not matched to a gene; V was cut back by 6 bases and J by 1 base. Per the germline V gene, CDR1 is MNHNY and CDR2 is SVGAGI (reference sequence). The CDR3 loop spans 15 amino acids. CDR3 nucleotide sequence: TGTGCCAGCAGCCTACAGGGGGCTTCTGGAAACACCATATATTTT. Its protein is CASSLQGASGNTIYF.

As to this clone: One end of the junction does not line up with germline, which may come from a read error. The rearrangement links TRBV2 to TRBJ1-2; tentatively, D is TRBD1 (6 bases). The CDR3 sequence is 14 residues long. Germline CDR1 and CDR2: SNHLY and FYNNEI. The CDR3 region is CASTTDSTNYGYTF. The CDR3, as DNA: TGTGCCAGCACCACGGACAGTACAAACTATGGTTACACCTTC.

The chain employs TRBV18 and TRBJ2-3; TRBD1 matches at 7 bases. With V trimmed by 3 bases and J by 2 bases, 2 bases remained unmatched. Per germline, CDR1 KGHSH and CDR2 LQKENI. This CDR3 is built from 14 residues. CDR3 sequence: CASSPGTDTDTQYF. Written as DNA, the CDR3 is TGTGCCAGCTCACCGGGGACAGACACAGATACGCAGTATTTT.